The sequence of this T cell receptor (beta chain) was determined in a study of T cell repertoires in cytomegalovirus infection. TCRdb reanalysed the reads using MiXCR and keeps one entry per CDR3 protein. The sample yields some 310,000 distinct CDR3 sequences, around a quarter seen once. On this clonotype: The antigen remains undetermined.

Between the trimmed V and J ends, which lost 1 base and 5 bases, there was a span of 12 bases. The CDR3 is 14 residues long. CDR1 is MGHRA, CDR2 YSYEKL, per germline. The sample in question was cultured PBMCs, obtained from culture after CMV antigen stimulation. This TCR was sampled from a human donor in good health (CMV status not recorded). Some clones in this sample may be carry-over from other donors' samples. The V and J genes are TRBV4-1 and TRBJ2-7, with D tentatively TRBD2 (5 bases). CDR3 loop: CASSQARGRNEQYF. Here the CDR3 DNA reads TGCGCCAGCAGCCAAGCTCGGGGTCGGAACGAGCAGTACTTC.